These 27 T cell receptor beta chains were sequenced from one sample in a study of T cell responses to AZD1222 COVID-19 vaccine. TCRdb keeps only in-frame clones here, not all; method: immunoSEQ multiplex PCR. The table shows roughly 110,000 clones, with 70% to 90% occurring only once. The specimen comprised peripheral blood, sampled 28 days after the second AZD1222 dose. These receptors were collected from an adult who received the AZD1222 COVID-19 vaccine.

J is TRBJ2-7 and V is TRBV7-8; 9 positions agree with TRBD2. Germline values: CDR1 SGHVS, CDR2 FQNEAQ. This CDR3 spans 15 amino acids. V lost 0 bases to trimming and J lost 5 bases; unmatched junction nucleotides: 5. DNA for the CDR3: TGTGCCAGCAGCTTAGCGCGGGGGGGCATTCACGAGCAGTACTTC. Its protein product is CASSLARGGIHEQYF.

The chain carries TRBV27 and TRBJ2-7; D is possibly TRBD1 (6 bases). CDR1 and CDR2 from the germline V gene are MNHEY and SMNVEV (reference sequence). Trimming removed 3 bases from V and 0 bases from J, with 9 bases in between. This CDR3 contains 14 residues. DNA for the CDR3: TGTGCCAGCAGTTTTGGGGGCTGCTCCTACGAGCAGTACTTC. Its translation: CASSFGGCSYEQYF.

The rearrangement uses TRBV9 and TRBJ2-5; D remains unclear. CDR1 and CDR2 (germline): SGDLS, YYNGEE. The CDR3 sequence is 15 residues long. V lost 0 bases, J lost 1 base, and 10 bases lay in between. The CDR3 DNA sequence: TGTGCCAGCAGCGTAGAGAGCGCTCCCCAAGAGACCCAGTACTTC. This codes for CASSVESAPQETQYF.

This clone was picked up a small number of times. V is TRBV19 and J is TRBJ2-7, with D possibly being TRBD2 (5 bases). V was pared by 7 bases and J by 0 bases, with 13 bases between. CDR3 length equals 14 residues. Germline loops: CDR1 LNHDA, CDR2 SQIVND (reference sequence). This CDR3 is CASTSGRDSYEQYF. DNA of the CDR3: TGTGCCAGTACCAGCGGCAGAGACTCCTACGAGCAGTACTTC.

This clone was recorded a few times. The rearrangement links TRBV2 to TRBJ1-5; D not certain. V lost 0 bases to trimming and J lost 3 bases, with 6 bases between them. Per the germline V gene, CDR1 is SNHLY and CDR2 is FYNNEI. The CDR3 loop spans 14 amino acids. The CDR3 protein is CASSEATANQPQHF. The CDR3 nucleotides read TGTGCCAGCAGTGAAGCCACAGCCAATCAGCCCCAGCATTTT.

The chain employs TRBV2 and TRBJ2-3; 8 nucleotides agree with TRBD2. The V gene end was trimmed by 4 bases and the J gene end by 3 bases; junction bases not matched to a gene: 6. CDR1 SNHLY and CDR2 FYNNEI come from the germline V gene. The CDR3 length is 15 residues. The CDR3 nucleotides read TGTGCCAGCAGTGCCAGAAGCGGGGGAACAGATACGCAGTATTTT. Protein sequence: CASSARSGGTDTQYF. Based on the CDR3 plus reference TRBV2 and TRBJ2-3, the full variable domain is EPEVTQTPSHQVTQMGQEVILRCVPISNHLYFYWYRQILGQKVEFLVSFYNNEISEKSEIFDDQFSVERPDGSNFTLKIRSTKLEDSAMYFCASSARSGGTDTQYFGPGTRLTVL.

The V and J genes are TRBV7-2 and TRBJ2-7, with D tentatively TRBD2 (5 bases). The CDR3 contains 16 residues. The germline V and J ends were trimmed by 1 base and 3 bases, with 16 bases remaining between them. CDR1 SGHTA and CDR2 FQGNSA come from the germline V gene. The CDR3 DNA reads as TGTGCCAGCAGCTTAGACCCTAGCCCAATCATCTACGAGCAGTACTTC. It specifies CASSLDPSPIIYEQYF.

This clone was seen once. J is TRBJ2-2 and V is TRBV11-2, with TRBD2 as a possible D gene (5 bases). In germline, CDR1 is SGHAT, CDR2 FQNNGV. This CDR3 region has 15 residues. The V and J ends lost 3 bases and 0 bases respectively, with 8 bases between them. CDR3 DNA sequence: TGTGCCAGCAGCTTGTCCGGGGCGAACACCGGGGAGCTGTTTTTT. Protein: CASSLSGANTGELFF. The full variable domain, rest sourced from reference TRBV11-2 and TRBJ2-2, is EAGVAQSPRYKIIEKRQSVAFWCNPISGHATLYWYQQILGQGPKLLIQFQNNGVVDDSQLPKDRFSAERLKGVDSTLKIQPAKLEDSAVYLCASSLSGANTGELFFGEGSRLTVL.

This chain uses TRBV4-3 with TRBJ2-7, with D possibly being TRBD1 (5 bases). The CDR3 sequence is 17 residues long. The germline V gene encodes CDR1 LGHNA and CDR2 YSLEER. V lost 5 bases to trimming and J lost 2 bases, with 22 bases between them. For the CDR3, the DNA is TGCGCCAGCAGCGGAAACTTAAGGCCAGGGTGGGCCTACGAGCAGTACTTC. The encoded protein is CASSGNLRPGWAYEQYF.

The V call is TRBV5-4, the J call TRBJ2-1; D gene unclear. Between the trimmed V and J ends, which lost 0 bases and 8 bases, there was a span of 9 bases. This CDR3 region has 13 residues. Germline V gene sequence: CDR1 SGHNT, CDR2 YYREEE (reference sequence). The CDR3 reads CASSLVYVDEQFF. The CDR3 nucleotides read TGTGCCAGCAGCTTGGTGTACGTGGATGAGCAGTTCTTC.

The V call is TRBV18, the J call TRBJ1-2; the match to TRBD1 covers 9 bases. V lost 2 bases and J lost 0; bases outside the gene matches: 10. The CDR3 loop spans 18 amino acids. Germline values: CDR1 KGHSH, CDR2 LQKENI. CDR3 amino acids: CASSPTVTGGPSNYGYTF. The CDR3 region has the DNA TGTGCCAGCTCACCAACCGTCACAGGGGGCCCCTCTAACTATGGCTACACCTTC.

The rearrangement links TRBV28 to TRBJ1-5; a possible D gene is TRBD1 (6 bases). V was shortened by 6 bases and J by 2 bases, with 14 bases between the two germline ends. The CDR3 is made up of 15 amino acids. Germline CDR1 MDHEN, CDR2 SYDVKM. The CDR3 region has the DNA TGTGCCAGCAGGCCAGGGGCCTGGGGCAATCAGCCCCAGCATTTT. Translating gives CASRPGAWGNQPQHF.

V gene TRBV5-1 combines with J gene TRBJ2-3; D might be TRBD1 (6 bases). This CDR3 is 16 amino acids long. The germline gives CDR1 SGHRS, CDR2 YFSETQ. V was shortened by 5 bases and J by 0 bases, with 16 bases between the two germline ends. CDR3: CASRRNAGASTDTQYF. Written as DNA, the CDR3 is TGCGCCAGCAGAAGGAATGCAGGGGCCAGCACAGATACGCAGTATTTT.

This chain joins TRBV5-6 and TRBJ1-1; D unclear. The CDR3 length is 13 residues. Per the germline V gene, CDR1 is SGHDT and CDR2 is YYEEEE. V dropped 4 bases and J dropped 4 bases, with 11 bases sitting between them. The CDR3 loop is CASSPFLTTEAFF. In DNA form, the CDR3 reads TGTGCCAGCAGCCCCTTCCTCACCACTGAAGCTTTCTTT.

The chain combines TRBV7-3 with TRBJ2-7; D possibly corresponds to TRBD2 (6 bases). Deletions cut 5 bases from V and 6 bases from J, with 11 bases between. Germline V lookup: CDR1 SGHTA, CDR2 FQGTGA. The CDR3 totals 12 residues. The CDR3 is CASSPDYGEQYF. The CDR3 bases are TGTGCCAGCAGCCCGGACTATGGCGAGCAGTACTTC.

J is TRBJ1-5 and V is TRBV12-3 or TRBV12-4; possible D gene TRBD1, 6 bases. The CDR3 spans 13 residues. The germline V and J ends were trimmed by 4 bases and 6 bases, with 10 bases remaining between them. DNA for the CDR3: TGTGCCAGCAGTTCAGGGGTTGGTCAGCCCCAGCATTTT. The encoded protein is CASSSGVGQPQHF.

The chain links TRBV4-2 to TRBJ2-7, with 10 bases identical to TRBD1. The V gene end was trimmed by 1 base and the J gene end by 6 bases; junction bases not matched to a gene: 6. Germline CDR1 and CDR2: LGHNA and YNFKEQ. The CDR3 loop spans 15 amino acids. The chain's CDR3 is CASSQAGTGVGEQYF. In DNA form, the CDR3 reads TGTGCCAGCAGCCAAGCCGGGACAGGGGTTGGCGAGCAGTACTTC.

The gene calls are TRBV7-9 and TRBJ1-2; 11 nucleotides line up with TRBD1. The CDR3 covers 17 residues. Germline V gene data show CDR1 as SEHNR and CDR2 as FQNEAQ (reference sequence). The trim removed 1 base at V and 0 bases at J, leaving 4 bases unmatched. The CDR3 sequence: CASSLEGTGGANYGYTF. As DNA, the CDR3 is TGTGCCAGCAGCTTAGAGGGGACAGGGGGAGCTAACTATGGCTACACCTTC. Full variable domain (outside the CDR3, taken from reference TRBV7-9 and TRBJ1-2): DTGVSQNPRHKITKRGQNVTFRCDPISEHNRLYWYRQTLGQGPEFLTYFQNEAQLEKSRLLSDRFSAERPKGSFSTLEIQRTEQGDSAMYLCASSLEGTGGANYGYTFGSGTRLTVV.

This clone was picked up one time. CDR3 sequence: CASSLRPGTGFGTEAFF. CDR3 bases: TGTGCCAGCAGTTTACGTCCCGGGACAGGGTTCGGCACTGAAGCTTTCTTT. The chain employs TRBV27 and TRBJ1-1, with TRBD1 identical over 9 bases. The CDR3 is 17 amino acids. The germline V gene has CDR1 MNHEY and CDR2 SMNVEV (reference sequence). J gave up 4 bases and V 2 bases, and 11 bases lay outside the gene matches.

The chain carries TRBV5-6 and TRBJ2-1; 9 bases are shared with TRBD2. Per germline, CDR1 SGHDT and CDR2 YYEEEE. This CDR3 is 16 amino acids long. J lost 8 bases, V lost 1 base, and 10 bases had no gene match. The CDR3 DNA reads TGTGCCAGCAGCTTGAGGGTTCTAGCGGGGTTAGATGAGCAGTTCTTC. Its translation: CASSLRVLAGLDEQFF.

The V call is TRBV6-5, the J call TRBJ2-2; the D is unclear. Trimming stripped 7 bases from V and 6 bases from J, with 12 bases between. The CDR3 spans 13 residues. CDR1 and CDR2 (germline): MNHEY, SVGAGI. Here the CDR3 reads CASTYPPAGELFF. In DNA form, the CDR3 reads TGTGCCAGCACCTACCCCCCGGCCGGGGAGCTGTTTTTT.

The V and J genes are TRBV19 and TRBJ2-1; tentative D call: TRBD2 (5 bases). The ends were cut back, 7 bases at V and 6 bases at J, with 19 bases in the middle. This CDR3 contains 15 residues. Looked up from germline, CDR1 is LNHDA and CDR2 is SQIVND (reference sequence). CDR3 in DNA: TGTGCCAGTAACTACGGAGGTGGGGTGACCAATGAGCAGTTCTTC. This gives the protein CASNYGGGVTNEQFF.

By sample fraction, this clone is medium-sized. As DNA, the CDR3 is TGTGCCAGCAGCCAAGAAGGACAGTTCGCAGAGACCCAGTACTTC. It yields the protein CASSQEGQFAETQYF. The chain carries TRBV4-2 and TRBJ2-5, with D tentatively TRBD1 (6 bases). The CDR3 is made up of 15 amino acids. V gave up 0 bases and J gave up 4 bases, with 12 bases separating them. The germline V gene encodes CDR1 LGHNA and CDR2 YNFKEQ.

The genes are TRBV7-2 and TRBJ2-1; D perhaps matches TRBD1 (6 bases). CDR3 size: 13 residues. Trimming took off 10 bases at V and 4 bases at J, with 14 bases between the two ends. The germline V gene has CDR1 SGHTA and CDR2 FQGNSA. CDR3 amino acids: CATSQGMYNEQFF. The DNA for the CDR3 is TGTGCCACTTCACAGGGAATGTACAATGAGCAGTTCTTC.

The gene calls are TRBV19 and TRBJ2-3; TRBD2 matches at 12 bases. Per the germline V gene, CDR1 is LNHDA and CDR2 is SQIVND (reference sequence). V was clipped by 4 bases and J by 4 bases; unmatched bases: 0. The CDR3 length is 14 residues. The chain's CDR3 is CASSRLAGADTQYF. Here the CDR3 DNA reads TGTGCCAGTAGTAGACTAGCGGGGGCAGATACGCAGTATTTT.

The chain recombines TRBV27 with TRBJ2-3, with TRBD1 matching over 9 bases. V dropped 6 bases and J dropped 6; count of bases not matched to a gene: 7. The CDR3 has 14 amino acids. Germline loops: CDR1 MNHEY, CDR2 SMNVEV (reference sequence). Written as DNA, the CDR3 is TGTGCCAGCAGGATGGTCGGGACAGGGGATACGCAGTATTTT. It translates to CASRMVGTGDTQYF.

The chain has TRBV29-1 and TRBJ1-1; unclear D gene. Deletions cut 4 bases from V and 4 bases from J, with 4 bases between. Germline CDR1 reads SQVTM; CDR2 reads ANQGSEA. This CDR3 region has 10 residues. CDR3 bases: TGCAGCGTTGTGAGCACTGAAGCTTTCTTT. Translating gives CSVVSTEAFF.